This is a list of T cell receptor beta chains from one sample in a study of blood T cell repertoires in COVID-19. Libraries were prepared by immunoSEQ multiplex PCR; TCRdb keeps only in-frame clonotypes and omits some of them. The sample yields under 200,000 clones, approximately 87% seen once. The sequenced sample was peripheral blood. The origin of the receptors is a woman in her sixties or seventies with COVID-19, enrolled during active disease. Each CDR3 is given with its conserved first and last residue. Fields, in order: J gene, V gene, CDR3 protein.

J: TRBJ1-1
V: TRBV6-5
CDR3: CASSYSTGYTEAFF

J: TRBJ2-1
V: TRBV11-2
CDR3: CASSLGPGGHNEQFF

J: TRBJ2-5
V: TRBV4-2
CDR3: CASSQDLRSYRTEETQYF

J: TRBJ1-4
V: TRBV5-4
CDR3: CASSLGGDPNEKLFF

J: TRBJ2-3
V: TRBV9
CDR3: CASSPGGGAGQGSTDTQYF

J: TRBJ2-3
V: TRBV23-1
CDR3: CASSRPVTSGGVDTQYF

J: TRBJ2-7
V: TRBV5-1
CDR3: CASSFPGGREQYF

J: TRBJ2-7
V: TRBV19
CDR3: CASSTRAGGLEQYF

J: TRBJ2-7
V: TRBV18
CDR3: CASSPGLAVGSYEQYF

J: TRBJ2-1
V: TRBV7-9
CDR3: CASSLGFSRNEQFF

J: TRBJ2-5
V: TRBV5-1
CDR3: CASRLGQQETQYF

J: TRBJ1-2
V: TRBV10-3
CDR3: CAIRRERETNYGYTF

J: TRBJ2-7
V: TRBV5-6
CDR3: CASSLRLTASYEQYF

J: TRBJ1-2
V: TRBV6-5
CDR3: CASGVLDSPYGYTF

J: TRBJ2-5
V: TRBV7-3
CDR3: CASSLSYTGGRETQYF

J: TRBJ1-2
V: TRBV28
CDR3: CASTRQGAYYGYTF

J: TRBJ1-5
V: TRBV12-3/TRBV12-4
CDR3: CASSSGHNQPQHF

J: TRBJ1-6
V: TRBV6-5
CDR3: CASRQGGSPLHF

J: TRBJ1-2
V: TRBV2
CDR3: CASHVRGNYGYTF

J: TRBJ1-5
V: TRBV4-2
CDR3: CASSQVRDGQQHF

J: TRBJ1-1
V: TRBV9
CDR3: CASSGRGGARTEAFF

J: TRBJ2-2
V: TRBV7-8
CDR3: CASSLEPYNTGELFF

J: TRBJ2-7
V: TRBV6-5
CDR3: CATRGGGSYEQYF

J: TRBJ2-7
V: TRBV6-5
CDR3: CASSYSGTATYEQYF

J: TRBJ1-5
V: TRBV2
CDR3: CASSDPGGRGHQPQHF

J: TRBJ1-4
V: TRBV5-4
CDR3: CASSPRQGRTEKLFF